These 6 T cell receptor beta chains came from one sample sequenced in a study of T cell changes during pregnancy in multiple sclerosis. Sequencing used immunoSEQ multiplex PCR; TCRdb keeps in-frame clones, though not all of them. The table has about 22,000 clones, 80% to 95% seen once. This specimen was CD4+ T cells from peripheral blood mononuclear cells, taken in the third trimester of pregnancy. All receptors come from a female donor with multiple sclerosis, enrolled in a pregnancy study.

A single count supports this clone. The rearrangement uses TRBV5-1 and TRBJ1-1; 7 positions match TRBD1. The CDR3 extends over 14 amino acids. V trimming: 4 bases; J trimming: 2 bases; junction bases outside the gene matches: 5. Germline V gene lookup returns CDR1 SGHRS and CDR2 YFSETQ. CDR3 bases: TGCGCCAGCAGCGCGCAGGGGGTCAACACTGAAGCTTTCTTT. This encodes CASSAQGVNTEAFF.

The chain links TRBV5-1 to TRBJ2-5, with D perhaps matching TRBD2 (6 bases). The CDR3 length is 14 residues. Trimming removed 1 base from V and 5 bases from J, with 12 bases in between. Germline V gene lookup returns CDR1 SGHRS and CDR2 YFSETQ. The CDR3 sequence is CASSLYGGEETQYF. The CDR3 region has the DNA TGCGCCAGCAGCTTGTATGGCGGGGAGGAGACCCAGTACTTC.

This clone occurred once. This chain uses TRBV5-1 with TRBJ2-4; TRBD1 matches 7 bases. V lost 4 bases, J lost 5 bases, and 9 bases stayed unmatched. The CDR3 is 15 residues long. The germline V gene has CDR1 SGHRS and CDR2 YFSETQ. CDR3 loop: CASSPDGDSENIQYF. The CDR3 DNA reads as TGCGCCAGCAGCCCGGACGGGGACAGTGAAAACATTCAGTACTTC. Filled out from reference TRBV5-1 and TRBJ2-4, the complete variable domain reads KAGVTQTPRYLIKTRGQQVTLSCSPISGHRSVSWYQQTPGQGLQFLFEYFSETQRNKGNFPGRFSGRQFSNSRSEMNVSTLELGDSALYLCASSPDGDSENIQYFGAGTRLSVL.

The CDR3 sequence is CASSYQGQVYEQYF. The CDR3 coding sequence is TGTGCCAGCAGTTACCAGGGGCAGGTCTACGAGCAGTACTTC. The gene calls are TRBV6-5 and TRBJ2-7, with a weak D call TRBD1 (6 bases). V lost 2 bases and J 3 bases, leaving 11 bases between the germline ends. Per germline, CDR1 MNHEY and CDR2 SVGAGI. This CDR3 is 14 amino acids long.

V gene TRBV30 combines with J gene TRBJ2-2; TRBD2 matches at 7 bases. The CDR3 runs to 16 residues. V was pared by 4 bases and J by 3 bases, with 11 bases of the junction left unmatched. The germline gives CDR1 GTSNPN, CDR2 SVGIG (reference sequence). The CDR3: CAWTPAGRGDTGELFF. The CDR3 bases are TGTGCCTGGACCCCGGCCGGACGGGGGGACACCGGGGAGCTGTTTTTT.

The V call is TRBV5-5, the J call TRBJ1-5; possible D gene TRBD1, 6 bases. This CDR3 has 15 amino acids. CDR1 is SGHKS, CDR2 YYEKEE, per germline (reference sequence). Trimming took off 4 bases at V and 1 base at J, with 12 bases between the two ends. As DNA, the CDR3 is TGTGCCAGCAGCCGGCAGGGGTTAAGCAATCAGCCCCAGCATTTT. Residues: CASSRQGLSNQPQHF.